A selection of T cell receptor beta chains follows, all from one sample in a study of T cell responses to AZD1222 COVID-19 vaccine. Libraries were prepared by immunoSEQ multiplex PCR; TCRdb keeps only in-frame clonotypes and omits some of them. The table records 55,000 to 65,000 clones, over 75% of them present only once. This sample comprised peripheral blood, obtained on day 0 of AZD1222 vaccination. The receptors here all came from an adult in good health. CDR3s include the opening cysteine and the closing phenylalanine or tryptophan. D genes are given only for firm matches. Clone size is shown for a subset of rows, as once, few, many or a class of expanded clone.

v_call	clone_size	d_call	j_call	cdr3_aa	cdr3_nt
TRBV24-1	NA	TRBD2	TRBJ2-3	CATSEAGLAGGQDTQYF	TGTGCCACCAGTGAGGCAGGACTAGCGGGGGGACAAGATACGCAGTATTTT
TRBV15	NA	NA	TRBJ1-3	CATSRDQKDTIYF	TGTGCCACCAGCAGAGATCAAAAAGACACCATATATTTT
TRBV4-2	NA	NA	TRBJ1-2	CASSRAGDYGYTF	TGTGCCAGCAGCCGGGCAGGGGACTATGGCTACACCTTC
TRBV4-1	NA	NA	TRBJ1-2	CASSQDLGVANYGYTF	TGCGCCAGCAGCCAAGATTTAGGGGTAGCTAACTATGGCTACACCTTC
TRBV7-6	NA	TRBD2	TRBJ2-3	CASSPWTSATDTQYF	TGTGCCAGCAGTCCTTGGACTAGCGCCACAGATACGCAGTATTTT
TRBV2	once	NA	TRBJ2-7	CASSGPYEQYF	TGTGCCAGCAGTGGACCCTACGAGCAGTACTTC
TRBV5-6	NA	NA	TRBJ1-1	CASSGGRPNTEAFF	TGTGCCAGCAGCGGGGGACGGCCGAACACTGAAGCTTTCTTT
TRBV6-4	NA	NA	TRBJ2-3	CASSDTTQGSDTQYF	TGTGCCAGCAGTGACACGACACAGGGTTCAGATACGCAGTATTTT
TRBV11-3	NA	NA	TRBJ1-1	CASSLDGGLTEAFF	TGTGCCAGCAGCTTAGATGGGGGCTTAACTGAAGCTTTCTTT
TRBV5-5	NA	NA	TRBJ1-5	CASSLAGRMLGEGNQPQHF	TGTGCCAGCAGCTTGGCCGGCCGGATGTTGGGTGAGGGCAATCAGCCCCAGCATTTT
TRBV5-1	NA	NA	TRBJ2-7	CASSLALGVTYEQYF	TGCGCCAGCAGCTTGGCCCTCGGGGTTACCTACGAGCAGTACTTC
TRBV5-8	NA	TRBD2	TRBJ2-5	CASSLGLAAETQYF	TGTGCCAGCAGCTTGGGGCTAGCGGCGGAGACCCAGTACTTC
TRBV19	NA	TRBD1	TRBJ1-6	CASSIDPAGGRFSPLHF	TGTGCCAGTAGTATAGATCCGGCAGGGGGAAGGTTTTCACCCCTCCACTTT
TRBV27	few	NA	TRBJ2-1	CASVNRGEQFF	TGTGCCAGCGTTAATAGAGGTGAGCAGTTCTTC
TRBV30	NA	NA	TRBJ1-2	CAWSEIFWVLGYGYTF	TGTGCCTGGAGTGAGATATTTTGGGTGTTGGGGTATGGCTACACCTTC
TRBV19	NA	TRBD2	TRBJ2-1	CASSFRLANLSLKGNEQFF	TGTGCCAGTAGTTTTAGACTAGCGAACCTTTCCCTCAAGGGCAATGAGCAGTTCTTC
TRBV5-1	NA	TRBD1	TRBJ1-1	CASSLTGGKGTEAFF	TGCGCCAGCAGCTTAACAGGGGGAAAGGGGACTGAAGCTTTCTTT